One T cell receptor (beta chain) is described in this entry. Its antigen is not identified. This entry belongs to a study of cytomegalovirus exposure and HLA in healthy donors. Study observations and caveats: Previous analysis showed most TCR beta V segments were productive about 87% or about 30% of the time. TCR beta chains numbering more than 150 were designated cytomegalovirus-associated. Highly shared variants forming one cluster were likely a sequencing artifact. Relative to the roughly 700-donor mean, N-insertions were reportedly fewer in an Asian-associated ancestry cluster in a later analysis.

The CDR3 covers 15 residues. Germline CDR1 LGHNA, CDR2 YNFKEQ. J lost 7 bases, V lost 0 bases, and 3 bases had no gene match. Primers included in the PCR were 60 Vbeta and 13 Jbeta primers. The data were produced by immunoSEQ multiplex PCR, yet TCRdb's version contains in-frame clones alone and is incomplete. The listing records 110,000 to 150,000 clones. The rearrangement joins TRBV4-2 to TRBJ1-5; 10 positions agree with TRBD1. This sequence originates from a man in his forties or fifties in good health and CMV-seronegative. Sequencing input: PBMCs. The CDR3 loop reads CASSQDGTGVQPQHF. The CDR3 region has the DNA TGTGCCAGCAGCCAAGACGGGACAGGGGTCCAGCCCCAGCATTTT.